These 18 T cell receptor beta chains share one sample of origin, sequenced in a study of blood T cell repertoires in COVID-19. TCRdb's copy holds only in-frame clones and misses some; the assay was immunoSEQ multiplex PCR. The data show over 60,000 clones, about nine tenths seen once. The sequenced sample consisted of peripheral blood. Receptor source: a woman older than 75 with active COVID-19.

This clone was seen only a few times. The V and J genes are TRBV7-8 and TRBJ2-1; 9 nucleotides agree with TRBD1. The CDR3 loop spans 15 amino acids. V gave up 5 bases and J gave up 7 bases; unmatched junction bases: 9. The germline V gene encodes CDR1 SGHVS and CDR2 FQNEAQ. The CDR3 sequence: CASSQNRGPGNEQFF. The DNA for the CDR3 is TGTGCCAGCAGCCAGAACAGGGGGCCGGGGAATGAGCAGTTCTTC. Full variable domain (missing parts from reference TRBV7-8 and TRBJ2-1): GAGVSQSPRYKVAKRGQDVALRCDPISGHVSLFWYQQALGQGPEFLTYFQNEAQLDKSGLPSDRFFAERPEGSVSTLKIQRTQQEDSAVYLCASSQNRGPGNEQFFGPGTRLTVL.

V and J are TRBV20-1 and TRBJ2-7; a possible D gene is TRBD2 (6 bases). The CDR3 runs to 14 residues. Germline CDR1 and CDR2: DFQATT and SNEGSKA (reference sequence). Trimming cost V 3 bases and J 4 bases, with 16 bases left between them. CDR3 coding DNA: TGCAGTGCTAGTAGGCGGGGTCAGCGGTACGAGCAGTACTTC. It is translated as CSASRRGQRYEQYF.

The rearrangement uses TRBV18 and TRBJ2-3, with D perhaps TRBD2 (7 bases). Per germline, CDR1 KGHSH and CDR2 LQKENI. The CDR3 is 16 residues long. The V end was cut by 2 bases, the J end by 3 bases, with 15 bases between. The CDR3 loop is CASSPIPAGQTDTQYF. CDR3 sequence (DNA): TGTGCCAGCTCACCAATTCCAGCGGGACAAACAGATACGCAGTATTTT.

The V gene is TRBV28, the J gene TRBJ1-5, with D possibly matching TRBD1 (5 bases). Trimming removed 3 bases at V and 2 bases at J, with 14 bases between. CDR1 is MDHEN and CDR2 is SYDVKM in the germline V gene. CDR3 length equals 16 residues. The CDR3 sequence is CASSFLGSRGNQPQHF. CDR3 DNA sequence: TGTGCCAGCAGTTTTTTAGGGTCCAGGGGCAATCAGCCCCAGCATTTT.

The chain has TRBV28 and TRBJ2-2, with D possibly matching TRBD1 (6 bases). V lost 2 bases and J 3 bases, leaving 13 bases between the germline ends. The germline V gene has CDR1 MDHEN and CDR2 SYDVKM. The length of the CDR3 is 16 residues. DNA for the CDR3: TGTGCCAGCAGTTTACTACAGGGCCGGTACACCGGGGAGCTGTTTTTT. The encoded protein is CASSLLQGRYTGELFF.

The count of this clone is one. The chain carries TRBV11-2 and TRBJ2-6; D unclear. The germline gives CDR1 SGHAT, CDR2 FQNNGV. V gave up 0 bases and J gave up 0 bases, with 9 bases separating them. The CDR3 loop spans 17 amino acids. CDR3 protein: CASSLDIRSSGANVLTF. CDR3 nucleotides: TGTGCCAGCAGCTTAGATATCAGAAGCTCTGGGGCCAACGTCCTGACTTTC.

This clone appeared once. CDR3 residues: CASSPTGGSGSYEQYF. The CDR3 DNA reads TGTGCCAGCTCACCAACAGGGGGCTCTGGCTCCTACGAGCAGTACTTC. The chain recombines TRBV18 with TRBJ2-7, with 9 bases lining up with TRBD1. The CDR3 has 16 amino acids. In germline, CDR1 is KGHSH, CDR2 LQKENI. V was pared by 2 bases and J by 0 bases, with 5 bases of the junction left unmatched.

In this sample, this clone turned up once. The chain has TRBV15 and TRBJ1-2, with D hard to call. In germline, CDR1 is LNHNV, CDR2 YYDKDF (reference sequence). The germline V and J ends were trimmed by 5 bases and 3 bases, with 13 bases remaining between them. The CDR3 consists of 14 residues. Here the CDR3 reads CATSPRAGDYGYTF. CDR3 sequence (DNA): TGTGCCACCAGCCCCCGGGCCGGGGACTATGGCTACACCTTC.

This clone has just a few counts. The chain carries TRBV19 and TRBJ1-5, with 7 nucleotides matching TRBD1. The CDR3 totals 13 residues. Germline CDR1 reads LNHDA; CDR2 reads SQIVND (reference sequence). V shed 3 bases, J shed 5 bases, and the junction held 1 base outside the gene matches. The CDR3 here is CASSMQGDQPQHF. Written as DNA, the CDR3 is TGTGCCAGTAGTATGCAGGGGGATCAGCCCCAGCATTTT.

CDR3 DNA sequence: TGCAGTACCAGTGGACTAGCGAGCACAGATACGCAGTATTTT. Its translation: CSTSGLASTDTQYF. V is TRBV20-1 and J is TRBJ2-3, with 9 bases lining up with TRBD2. Germline V lookup: CDR1 DFQATT, CDR2 SNEGSKA (reference sequence). The CDR3 has 14 residues. J gave up 0 bases and V 8 bases, and 6 bases lay outside the gene matches.

The chain is built from TRBV6-1 and TRBJ2-1; 9 bases are a match to TRBD1. This CDR3 is 15 amino acids long. Germline V gives CDR1 MNHNS, CDR2 SASEGT. Trimming took 5 bases from V and 12 from J; bases not matched to a gene: 14. CDR3 sequence: CASSTPDRGGVWQFF. CDR3 DNA sequence: TGTGCCAGCAGTACGCCGGACAGGGGAGGGGTGTGGCAGTTCTTC.

The genes are TRBV10-3 and TRBJ2-2; 8 nucleotides match TRBD2. This CDR3 comprises 14 residues. The V gene's germline CDR1 is ENHRY and CDR2 SYGVKD. Losses at the gene ends were 10 bases for V and 4 bases for J; bases not matched to a gene: 8. The DNA for the CDR3 is TGTGCCACCACGAGCGGGAGTGGCACCGGGGAGCTGTTTTTT. This gives the protein CATTSGSGTGELFF.

The chain recombines TRBV10-3 with TRBJ2-5; a possible D gene is TRBD2 (6 bases). There are 14 residues in the CDR3. Germline V gene sequence: CDR1 ENHRY, CDR2 SYGVKD. V lost 7 bases, J lost 1 base, and 13 bases lay in between. The CDR3 sequence is CAIKAGSPQETQYF. CDR3 bases: TGTGCCATCAAGGCGGGGAGCCCCCAAGAGACCCAGTACTTC.

J is TRBJ1-1 and V is TRBV28, with TRBD1 as a possible D gene (5 bases). The V and J ends lost 6 bases and 8 bases respectively, with 22 bases between them. This CDR3 is 15 amino acids long. Germline CDR1 is MDHEN and CDR2 is SYDVKM. DNA for the CDR3: TGTGCCAGCAGGAGAGAATTAAGGGGTGACGGCGAAGCTTTCTTT. Translated, it gives CASRRELRGDGEAFF.

V gene TRBV3-1 (or the pseudogene TRBV3-2) combines with J gene TRBJ1-1; D is unresolved. This CDR3 comprises 15 residues. V lost 0 bases to trimming and J lost 5 bases, with 13 bases between them. Looked up from germline, CDR1 is LGHDT and CDR2 is YNNKEL (reference sequence). This CDR3 is CASSQDNGGYTEAFF. Here the CDR3 DNA reads TGTGCCAGCAGCCAAGATAACGGAGGTTATACTGAAGCTTTCTTT.

J is TRBJ1-3 and V is TRBV18; TRBD1 aligns across 7 bases. Trimming cost V 3 bases and J 5 bases; bases outside gene matches: 10. The germline V gene has CDR1 KGHSH and CDR2 LQKENI. This CDR3 comprises 16 residues. CDR3 coding DNA: TGTGCCAGCTCACCCGATGTCGGGACAGCTAGAAACACCATATATTTT. This codes for CASSPDVGTARNTIYF.

This clone was counted once. The chain combines TRBV10-3 with TRBJ2-5; the match to TRBD1 covers 7 bases. V dropped 4 bases and J dropped 5; count of bases not matched to a gene: 4. The CDR3 is 13 amino acids. Per germline, CDR1 ENHRY and CDR2 SYGVKD. CDR3 residues: CAISARGQETQYF. The CDR3 DNA follows: TGTGCCATCAGTGCAAGGGGGCAGGAGACCCAGTACTTC.

The chain recombines TRBV5-4 with TRBJ2-7, with 9 bases aligning to TRBD2. Germline V CDR1 and CDR2: SGHNT, YYREEE (reference sequence). This CDR3 has 14 residues. After removal of 2 bases from V and 13 bases from J, the junction contained 13 bases not matched to a gene. CDR3 in amino acids: CASSFRAGGPSQYF. The DNA of the CDR3 is TGTGCCAGCAGCTTTCGGGCGGGAGGGCCCTCTCAATACTTC.